The T cell receptor (beta chain) under discussion was sequenced for a study of sequential checkpoint blockade in melanoma. This CDR3 contains 14 residues. Per the germline V gene, CDR1 is MGHRA and CDR2 is YSYEKL. The J segment lost 5 bases and the V segment lost 4 bases, leaving 5 bases of the junction unmatched. Described treatment: randomized to nivolumab then ipilimumab (arm A) or the reverse (arm B). Generated by immunoSEQ multiplex PCR, the TCRdb table keeps only in-frame clones and is missing some. The table has under 40,000 clones, 88% seen once. The TCR originated in a human donor with melanoma. The chain employs TRBV4-1 and TRBJ2-4, with 7 bases that match TRBD1. The sequencing here drew on CD8+ T cells sorted from blood (inferred from file names), taken from a patient given nivolumab and ipilimumab in sequence. CDR3 in amino acids: CASSLRQGQNIQYF. As DNA, the CDR3 is TGCGCCAGCAGCCTTCGACAGGGACAAAACATTCAGTACTTC.